This record covers a single T cell receptor (beta chain). Its antigen specificity is not known. Within one base of it there is no much larger clone, and no base qualities were kept. This specimen includes other DNA sequences encoding the same CDR3. Trimming costs V 3 bases and J 3 bases, and their ends lie 12 bases apart. CDR1 and CDR2, looked up from the germline V gene (reference sequence), are MNHEY and SMNVEV. The CDR3 has 14 amino acids, counting the end cysteine and phenylalanine. Only the CDR3 DNA is retained, 42 bases long and in frame from the first base. CD8 naive samples were CD45RO-negative cells positively selected for CCR7, giving a CD45RA+CCR7+ population that excluded TemRA cells. Healthy HIV-negative adults with no recently reported acute infections or vaccinations were included as donors. All donors were Caucasian adults living in Nashville, Tennessee, USA. Blood was collected by leukapheresis, and PBMCs were isolated by Ficoll-Histopaque density gradient centrifugation and then cryopreserved in liquid nitrogen vapor phase. Analytical flow cytometry was used to check the purity and quantity of every magnetically sorted T cell population. Each sorted fraction had its genomic DNA isolated and then quantified by UV absorbance on a Nanodrop 2000c.

This entry belongs to a study of shared clonotypes between healthy human individuals (dated by TCRdb to the early 2020s). Broadly, across the study: A couple of women and a few men aged 18 to 49 years were included in the cohort. Each donor's leukapheresis produced roughly between roughly 0.85 and 9 billion PBMCs. For each donor, CD4 naive and CD4 memory were each given three plates, CD8 naive was given two plates, and CD8 memory was given one plate. To estimate repertoire size and how much clonotypes are shared between individuals, the study performed deep sequencing of blood TCR repertoires from a handful of healthy adults. Libraries were prepared and TCR repertoires were sequenced by different laboratories using diverse techniques, in order to increase sequencing depth and limit assay-specific biases. Beyond this particular receptor, the publication reports: Compared with non-shared clonotypes, clonotypes shared by all four sorted-subset donors had higher generation probabilities. Estimated clonotype richness was generally larger for naive than for memory subsets. When several donors were compared, the shared fraction of clonotypes was about 5.4% for naive CD4, approximately 3.3% for naive CD8, more than 2% for memory CD4, and approximately 0.4% for memory CD8. Pairwise subsampling indicated that sequencing depth was expected to affect the degree of clonotype sharing among donors. The small number of donors limited the genetic and exposure-history diversity represented. Incomplete sequencing was indicated by rarefaction of sorted-subset datasets, despite the large sequencing depth. Sampling was restricted to blood, and TCR repertoires in tissues likely differ from the TCR repertoires found in blood.

TCR CDR3 regions were amplified from genomic DNA by multiplex PCR using the deep immunoSEQ assay. Extracted genomic DNA from each cell subset was distributed evenly across all wells of several immunoSEQ 96-well plates, and each plate was treated as a replicate. For sorted subsets, 200 ng of genomic DNA, equivalent to around 30,000 T cell genomes, went into each replicate PCR. Purified libraries were quantified with a Qubit 3.0 fluorometer, sized on a Bioanalyzer 2100, and re-quantified with the KAPA Library Quantification kit. A separate single-read 150-cycle Illumina NextSeq 550 flow cell was used to sequence each immunoSEQ 96-well plate. For the original study's pipeline: Because the immunoSEQ output included only junctional sequences and no quality scores, the filtering could not be the same as the filtering used for full-length reads. To assign V/J genes and CDR3, sequences were annotated using PyIR, a Python wrapper for IgBLAST v1.9, with IMGT germline references. Reads were removed for weak V/J assignments (E-value above 1e-6), missing CDR3, stop codons, out-of-frame junctions, or ambiguous translated residues. V3J clonotypes were defined by identical inferred V gene, J gene, and CDR3 amino acid sequence. Percentage overlap between repertoires was calculated by dividing the number of shared unique clonotypes by the size of the smaller repertoire. Repertoire richness was assessed with RTK rarefaction, the Chao1 estimator, and Recon v2.1 estimates of unobserved clonotypes. Generation probabilities for all TCRbeta clonotypes obtained by the gDNA method from a handful of donors were computed using OLGA. The table was pulled from immuneACCESS by TCRdb, which kept in-frame rearrangements only. Such tables lose some clones; where checked, under half of the loss comes from unresolved V genes, and the rest has no known cause. For V, J and clone size, that table is used; D and trimming come from the DNA. The sample contains approximately 2,000,000 clones, 90% to 95% of them found a single time. The ten top clones hold about 1.7% of the sample.

Rearrangement joined TRBV27 to TRBJ2-7, with the D gene uncertain. Sequences were obtained from naive CD8+ T cells from PBMCs. The cell subset or site tag for this specimen amounts to: CD45RA+CCR7+. This clonotype was sampled from a man between 18 and 29 years old in good health. Some clones in this sample may be carry-over from other donors' samples. The DNA sequence is TGTGCCAGCAGTTTCGGACGCGCACGCTACGAGCAGTACTTC. It encodes CASSFGRARYEQYF.